Listed below are T cell receptor beta chains from one sample, sequenced in a study of T-cell reconstitution after alpha-beta-depleted transplantation in children. TCRdb re-analysed the PCR reads in MiXCR, keeping a single row per CDR3 protein. The sample records approximately 650,000 distinct CDR3 sequences, roughly 14% being singletons. This material consisted of PBMCs, taken before TCRalphabeta/CD19-depleted stem cell transplant. These receptors originate from a girl aged 2 to 9 with congenital amegakaryocytic thrombocytopenia, due to receive a stem cell transplant. Each CDR3 is given with its conserved first and last residue. D genes are given only for firm matches. Clone size is given for some rows only: seen once, a few or many times, or a class if the clone is expanded.

j_gene | d_gene | abundance | len | v_gene | CDR3nt | CDR3aa
TRBJ2-3 | NA | many | 19 | TRBV12-3/TRBV12-4 | TGTGCCAGCAGTTTCCGGGAAGCGGTCCTGGAACCCCCTACGAGTACGCAGTATTTT | CASSFREAVLEPPTSTQYF
TRBJ1-4 | NA | NA | 16 | TRBV5-1 | TGCGCCAGCAGCTCCCAGGGACGGGGAACTAATGAAAAACTGTTTTTT | CASSSQGRGTNEKLFF
TRBJ1-2 | NA | NA | 12 | TRBV5-6 | TGTGCCAGCAGCTTGGATAACGGTGGCTACACCTTC | CASSLDNGGYTF
TRBJ2-3 | TRBD1 | NA | 19 | TRBV20-1 | TGCAGTGCTGGAATACCCCCAATCCTGACAGGGACCACCACAGATACGCTGTATTTT | CSAGIPPILTGTTTDTLYF
TRBJ1-1 | NA | many | 14 | TRBV20-1 | TGCAGTGCTAGAGCGGGCGGGGGGTGGACTGAAGCTTTCTTT | CSARAGGGWTEAFF
TRBJ1-5 | TRBD1 | many | 13 | TRBV20-1 | TGCAGTGCCCATACAGGGGTTCATCAGCCCCAGCATTTT | CSAHTGVHQPQHF
TRBJ1-1 | NA | many | 14 | TRBV7-2 | TGTGCCAGCGCTTCTCTTAGCGTCAACACTGAAGCTTTCTTT | CASASLSVNTEAFF
TRBJ2-7 | NA | few | 13 | TRBV6-1 | TGTGCCAGCACCGACGGAGTGGGGATGGTGCAGTACTTC | CASTDGVGMVQYF
TRBJ2-7 | TRBD2 | NA | 13 | TRBV2 | TGTGCCAGCCGGCGGGGGAGCTCCTACGAGCAGTACTTC | CASRRGSSYEQYF
TRBJ2-1 | TRBD2 | NA | 16 | TRBV18 | TGTGCCAGCTCACTGGGTGGGACTAGCGGTTACAATGAGCAGTTCTTC | CASSLGGTSGYNEQFF
TRBJ2-1 | NA | NA | 18 | TRBV20-1 | TGCAGTGCTAGAGCCACCGGGACTCACTCCGTTCACAAGAATGAGCAGTTCTTC | CSARATGTHSVHKNEQFF
TRBJ1-2 | NA | few | 14 | TRBV30 | TGTGCCTGGAGTGTCTCGAGGGCGCGCGATGGCTACACCTTC | CAWSVSRARDGYTF
TRBJ2-1 | TRBD2 | many | 11 | TRBV20-1 | TGCAGTGCCCCGGGACTAGCGGAGCAGTTCTTC | CSAPGLAEQFF
TRBJ2-3 | TRBD2 | NA | 14 | TRBV12-5 | TGTGCTAGTGGTTTGAAGCGGGAGATAGATACGCAGTATTTT | CASGLKREIDTQYF
TRBJ2-1 | TRBD1 | many | 14 | TRBV29-1 | TGCAGCGCCGTGGGGGACAGGTCCTACAATGAGCAGTTCTTC | CSAVGDRSYNEQFF
TRBJ1-2 | NA | many | 15 | TRBV12-3/TRBV12-4 | TGTGCCAGCAGTACCCTACAGGGAGGGTACTATGGCTACACCTTC | CASSTLQGGYYGYTF
TRBJ1-6 | NA | many | 13 | TRBV6-5 | TGTGCCAGCAATCCAGGGCCAAATTCACCCCTCCACTTT | CASNPGPNSPLHF
TRBJ2-1 | NA | many | 14 | TRBV3-1 | TGTGCCAGCAGCCTCACCCCAACTTACAATGAGCAGTTCTTC | CASSLTPTYNEQFF
TRBJ1-5 | NA | NA | 18 | TRBV11-2 | TGTGCCAGCAGCACCACAACGATCCGGGACGGCCTTGGAATGCTCCAGCATTTT | CASSTTTIRDGLGMLQHF
TRBJ1-5 | NA | many | 12 | TRBV10-3 | TGTGCCATCAGTGAAGGGTCTCAGCCCCAGCATTTT | CAISEGSQPQHF
TRBJ1-1 | NA | many | 13 | TRBV12-3/TRBV12-4 | TGTGCCAGCAGTTTAGGGGAATACACTGAAGCTTTCTTT | CASSLGEYTEAFF
TRBJ1-2 | NA | NA | 17 | TRBV5-1 | TGCGCCAGCAGCCTGATGCCTACGACAGACTCTAACTATGGCTACACCTTC | CASSLMPTTDSNYGYTF
TRBJ2-1 | NA | many | 12 | TRBV24-1 | TGTGCCACCAGTGATGACAAGAATGAGCAGTTCTTC | CATSDDKNEQFF
TRBJ2-1 | NA | NA | 18 | TRBV3-1 | TGTGCCAGCAGCCAAGATCTCGAGCTGGTTTCTGTCTACAATGAGCAGTTCTTC | CASSQDLELVSVYNEQFF
TRBJ2-2 | NA | many | 16 | TRBV12-3/TRBV12-4 | TGTGCCAGCAGCCGCGGTTTAAAACCCAGCACCGGGGAGCTGTTTTTT | CASSRGLKPSTGELFF
TRBJ1-2 | NA | many | 15 | TRBV20-1 | TGCAGTGCTAGAGTGGGGAACCGGCAGGATGGCGGCTACACCTTC | CSARVGNRQDGGYTF
TRBJ2-3 | NA | many | 13 | TRBV15 | TGTGCCACCGGGAGATCCAGCACAGATACGCAGTATTTT | CATGRSSTDTQYF
TRBJ2-7 | TRBD2 | many | 14 | TRBV20-1 | TGCAGTGCTAGAATATCTAGCGGGACCTACGAGCAGTACTTC | CSARISSGTYEQYF
TRBJ2-7 | NA | many | 12 | TRBV2 | TGTGCCAGCAGACGGGGGCTATACGAGCAGTACTTC | CASRRGLYEQYF
TRBJ2-3 | TRBD2 | few | 16 | TRBV24-1 | TGTGCCACCAGTGCCCGGACGGGACTAGCGGTAGATACGCAGTATTTT | CATSARTGLAVDTQYF
TRBJ2-5 | NA | NA | 16 | TRBV5-1 | TGCGCCAGCAGCTTTGGACGGGACGGCGGTCAAGAGACCCAGTACTTC | CASSFGRDGGQETQYF
TRBJ2-7 | TRBD1 | many | 16 | TRBV27 | TGTGCCAGCCACAGCACACAACGGGACAGATATTACGAGCAGTACTTC | CASHSTQRDRYYEQYF
TRBJ2-4 | NA | NA | 16 | TRBV20-1 | TGCAGTGCCGGGGCGTTAGAGGCCGTAGCCAAAAACATTCAGTACTTC | CSAGALEAVAKNIQYF
TRBJ2-7 | NA | NA | 12 | TRBV12-3/TRBV12-4 | TGTGCCAGCAGTTCCCTTACCTACGAGCAGTACTTC | CASSSLTYEQYF
TRBJ2-4 | NA | many | 13 | TRBV20-1 | TGCAGTGCTAGTGCCTTAGCCAAAAACATTCAGTACTTC | CSASALAKNIQYF